The sequence of this T cell receptor (beta chain) was determined in a study of T cell repertoires in cytomegalovirus infection (dated by TCRdb to the late 2010s). With regard to the full study: Recently identified HLA-C-restricted CMV epitopes, whose presentation resists viral immunomodulation, were targeted by peptide stimulations together with well-studied HLA-B-restricted epitopes. Because public TCR beta signatures pointed to carriage of CMV infection together with the matching HLA type, the HLA type of each donor mattered for the analysis.

With regard to this clonotype: Its antigen is unknown. Per-base quality was not reported, and no clone a single base away is much larger than it.

In light of the paper, this sample's treatment or condition label describes: in vitro stimulation with specific CMV peptide epitopes to enrich CMV-specific T cells. Results and caveats for the whole study, not just this receptor: In the ex vivo response, HLA-C-restricted CMV-specific TCR beta clonotypes were dominant, and in two of eight donors the single most frequent clonotype came from this HLA-C-restricted group. In both this cohort and an independent roughly 400-donor cohort, the cumulative frequency of public TCR beta family members distinguished carriers of CMV infection plus the relevant HLA type.

Sequencing was carried out with an Illumina HiSeq 1500. In TCRdb, the public reads were trimmed at Q25 with fastp and aligned with MiXCR, with productive beta chains retained. Here each entry gathers all rows of one CDR3 protein and keeps the most common genes and DNA. This sample is represented by approximately 1,000,000 distinct CDR3 sequences; around 30% of them were singletons. More than 12% of the sample lies in the top ten. The germline V gene encodes CDR1 SGHKS and CDR2 YYEKEE (reference sequence). V loses 0 bases, J loses 5 bases, and the germline ends lie 11 bases apart. Counted from cysteine to phenylalanine, this CDR3 has 15 amino acids. Only CDR3 DNA remains: 45 bases, in frame from the first base.

Sequenced material: cultured CD8+ T cells from PBMCs, taken from culture after CMV antigen stimulation. Recombination connected TRBV5-5 to TRBJ1-4; there is no confident call for the D gene. The source is a human donor in good health (CMV status not recorded). Some clones in this sample may be carry-over from other donors' samples. The bases read TGTGCCAGCAGCTTGGACGGGCTCTTCAATGAAAAACTGTTTTTT. The translation is CASSLDGLFNEKLFF.